These 32 T cell receptor beta chains share one sample of origin, sequenced in a study of blood T cells in healthy people across ages. A second PCR of roughly 7 to 11 cycles used a sample-barcoded 5' primer and a J-beta primer mix. TCRdb redid the calling of the 5' RACE reads with MiXCR, one entry per CDR3 protein. The repertoire has about 1.7 million distinct CDR3 sequences, 28% of them found once; the top ten carry about 8%. Source material: blood. These receptors were obtained from a woman under 40 in good health.

This clonotype showed up many times. As DNA, the CDR3 is TGTGCCAGCAGCCCCATCGGCAACGAGCAGTACTTC. This gives the protein CASSPIGNEQYF. This chain joins TRBV12-3 or TRBV12-4 and TRBJ2-7; D call uncertain. V lost 6 bases and J lost 5, with 11 bases in between. CDR3 length: 12 residues.

In the case of this clonotype: Sequence at one end of the junction differs from germline and may be a read error. The rearrangement links TRBV27 to TRBJ2-1; possible D gene TRBD1, 6 bases. CDR1 and CDR2 from the germline V gene are MNHEY and SMNVEV (reference sequence). The CDR3 is 13 amino acids. CDR3 protein: CASSLSGDNVQFF. The CDR3, as DNA: TGTGCCAGCAGTTTGTCCGGGGACAATGTGCAGTTCTTC.

The chain employs TRBV2 and TRBJ2-1, with 7 bases matching TRBD2. V lost 6 bases to trimming and J lost 1 base; unmatched junction nucleotides: 6. The germline V gene has CDR1 SNHLY and CDR2 FYNNEI. This CDR3 comprises 15 residues. CDR3 loop: CASSEGRGSYNEQFF. Here the CDR3 DNA reads TGTGCCAGCAGCGAGGGGCGGGGGTCCTACAATGAGCAGTTCTTC.

The rearrangement joins TRBV5-1 to TRBJ2-2; D perhaps matches TRBD2 (6 bases). With 0 bases removed from V and 7 bases from J, the gap between germline ends came to 10 bases. From germline, CDR1 is SGHRS and CDR2 YFSETQ. The CDR3 extends over 14 amino acids. CDR3 sequence: CASSLGLEVGELFF. The CDR3 nucleotides read TGCGCCAGCAGCTTGGGACTAGAGGTCGGGGAGCTGTTTTTT.

The chain carries TRBV12-3 or TRBV12-4 and TRBJ1-1, with D tentatively TRBD1 (6 bases). The V end lost 1 base, the J end lost 3 bases, and 18 bases lay between the germline ends. CDR3 length: 17 amino acids. The DNA for the CDR3 is TGTGCCAGCAGTTTAGATCGATCAGGGGTTCCGCACACTGAAGCTTTCTTT. It is translated as CASSLDRSGVPHTEAFF.

This clonotype showed up just once. The V gene is TRBV28, the J gene TRBJ1-5; D may be TRBD1 (5 bases). Per the germline V gene, CDR1 is MDHEN and CDR2 is SYDVKM. The CDR3 extends over 20 amino acids. V gave up 3 bases and J gave up 0 bases, with 24 bases separating them. In DNA form, the CDR3 reads TGTGCCAGCAGTTTGGATGACGGGGCGACACTTTTGAATAGCAATCAGCCCCAGCATTTT. Residues: CASSLDDGATLLNSNQPQHF.

This chain joins TRBV9 and TRBJ2-5; D is possibly TRBD2 (6 bases). Per germline, CDR1 SGDLS and CDR2 YYNGEE. The V end was cut by 0 bases, the J end by 5 bases, with 14 bases between. The length of the CDR3 is 15 residues. The CDR3: CASSVGGGSWETQYF. The CDR3 bases are TGTGCCAGCAGCGTAGGAGGAGGGTCTTGGGAGACCCAGTACTTC.

This clonotype was observed a few times. The chain links TRBV29-1 to TRBJ2-5, with TRBD2 as a possible D gene (6 bases). Per germline, CDR1 SQVTM and CDR2 ANQGSEA. Trimming took 0 bases from V and 1 from J, leaving 15 bases between them. The CDR3 spans 16 residues. CDR3 protein: CSVEDVGRPSQETQYF. DNA of the CDR3: TGCAGCGTTGAAGACGTAGGGAGGCCCTCCCAAGAGACCCAGTACTTC. Filled out from reference TRBV29-1 and TRBJ2-5, the complete variable domain reads SAVISQKPSRDICQRGTSLTIQCQVDSQVTMMFWYRQQPGQSLTLIATANQGSEATYESGFVIDKFPISRPNLTFSTLTVSNMSPEDSSIYLCSVEDVGRPSQETQYFGPGTRLLVL.

The V and J genes are TRBV5-5 and TRBJ1-1, with D perhaps TRBD1 (6 bases). The V and J ends lost 5 bases and 2 bases respectively, with 19 bases between them. CDR3 size: 16 residues. Per the germline V gene, CDR1 is SGHKS and CDR2 is YYEKEE (reference sequence). Here the CDR3 DNA reads TGTGCCAGCAGTATAATTGCCGGGACACCCAACACTGAAGCTTTCTTT. Amino acid sequence: CASSIIAGTPNTEAFF.

The chain links TRBV10-2 to TRBJ1-2; TRBD1 might be the D (6 bases). CDR1 is WSHSY, CDR2 SAAADI, per germline. CDR3 length: 13 amino acids. The germline V and J ends were trimmed by 5 bases and 8 bases, with 15 bases remaining between them. As DNA, the CDR3 is TGCGCCAGCAGTTGCCGGGGGGCCCAAGGCTACACCTTC. Translated: CASSCRGAQGYTF.

The table lists this clonotype with a few counts. The chain employs TRBV5-6 and TRBJ2-2; D might be TRBD1 or TRBD2, each matching 5 bases. The CDR3 runs 16 residues. Germline CDR1 SGHDT, CDR2 YYEEEE. The V gene lost 4 bases and the J gene lost 3 bases, with 16 bases spanning the gap. The CDR3 loop is CASSKTWDGDTGELFF. CDR3 in DNA: TGTGCCAGCAGCAAGACATGGGACGGAGACACCGGGGAGCTGTTTTTT.

This clonotype was counted a few times. The chain uses TRBV6-5 and TRBJ2-2; 7 bases match TRBD2. The CDR3 length is 14 residues. J was trimmed by 5 bases and V by 4 bases; bases with no gene match: 4. Germline V lookup: CDR1 MNHEY, CDR2 SVGAGI. DNA of the CDR3: TGTGCCAGCAGTTCTAGACTAGCAACCGGGGAGCTGTTTTTT. Amino acid sequence: CASSSRLATGELFF.

This chain joins TRBV30 and TRBJ2-1, with TRBD2 matching over 9 bases. Germline loops: CDR1 GTSNPN, CDR2 SVGIG (reference sequence). The V and J ends lost 0 bases and 0 bases, in that order; junction bases with no gene match: 3. This CDR3 has 16 residues. The DNA for the CDR3 is TGTGCCTGGAGTGTCGATAGCGGGAGCTCCTACAATGAGCAGTTCTTC. Encoded protein: CAWSVDSGSSYNEQFF. Filled out from reference TRBV30 and TRBJ2-1, the complete variable domain reads SQTIHQWPATLVQPVGSPLSLECTVEGTSNPNLYWYRQAAGRGLQLLFYSVGIGQISSEVPQNLSASRPQDRQFILSSKKLLLSDSGFYLCAWSVDSGSSYNEQFFGPGTRLTVL.

This sequence joins TRBV7-3 and TRBJ2-3, with a possible D match to TRBD2 (5 bases). CDR3 length equals 14 residues. The ends were cut back, 0 bases at V and 4 bases at J, with 8 bases in the middle. Germline CDR1 and CDR2: SGHTA and FQGTGA. CDR3 residues: CASSLTASSDTQYF. DNA of the CDR3: TGTGCCAGCAGCTTAACGGCTAGCTCAGATACGCAGTATTTT.

V is TRBV20-1 and J is TRBJ1-4; the D gene is possibly TRBD1 (5 bases). Germline assignment: CDR1 DFQATT and CDR2 SNEGSKA (reference sequence). Between the trimmed V and J ends, which lost 3 bases and 8 bases, there was a span of 13 bases. This CDR3 is built from 13 residues. The CDR3 nucleotides read TGCAGTGCTAGGTCAGGGAGAGGGGAAAAACTGTTTTTT. It codes for CSARSGRGEKLFF.

The CDR3 here is CASSFPGVKTYEQYF. The CDR3 nucleotides are TGTGCCAGCAGCTTCCCGGGAGTAAAGACCTACGAGCAGTACTTC. This rearrangement joins TRBV11-2 to TRBJ2-7, with D possibly matching TRBD2 (6 bases). The CDR3 sequence is 15 residues long. Per the germline V gene, CDR1 is SGHAT and CDR2 is FQNNGV. V was clipped by 3 bases and J by 2 bases, with 14 bases between them.

This clonotype has more than one count but fewer than ten. The chain joins TRBV5-1 to TRBJ2-5, with a tentative D call TRBD1 (5 bases). The J call could be wrong; TRBJ2-7 is a better fit for the DNA end. The CDR3 loop spans 14 amino acids. Germline assignment: CDR1 SGHRS and CDR2 YFSETQ. The CDR3 DNA reads as TGCGCCAGCAGTTACCGGGCAGGGAAAGGCGAGCAGTACTTC. It translates to CASSYRAGKGEQYF.

This clonotype was seen only a few times. The V call is TRBV3-1, the J call TRBJ2-7; TRBD1 agrees at 9 bases. Germline-derived CDR1 and CDR2 are LGHDT and YNNKEL (reference sequence). J gave up 7 bases and V 4 bases, and 11 bases lay outside the gene matches. The CDR3 runs 15 residues. The CDR3 is CASSRPGQGKVEQYF. DNA of the CDR3: TGTGCCAGCAGCCGCCCGGGACAGGGAAAAGTAGAGCAGTACTTC.

The chain combines TRBV2 with TRBJ2-2; TRBD2 might be the D (5 bases). Germline CDR1 and CDR2: SNHLY and FYNNEI. This CDR3 has 14 amino acids. The V end was cut by 8 bases, the J end by 6 bases, with 16 bases between. The CDR3 nucleotides are TGTGCCAGCCTACGGACCATCGGGGCCGGGGAGCTGTTTTTT. Its translation: CASLRTIGAGELFF.

This chain uses TRBV14 with TRBJ1-2; tentatively, D is TRBD1 (6 bases). Germline V CDR1 and CDR2: SGHDN, FVKESK. The V gene lost 4 bases and the J gene lost 5 bases, with 14 bases spanning the gap. CDR3 length: 14 amino acids. For the CDR3, the DNA is TGTGCCAGCAGCCCAAACAGGGATGGATATGGCTACACCTTC. Translated, it gives CASSPNRDGYGYTF.

This chain joins TRBV12-3 or TRBV12-4 and TRBJ2-2; D possibly corresponds to TRBD1 (6 bases). This CDR3 has 15 residues. Deletions cut 7 bases from V and 6 bases from J, with 18 bases between. CDR3 in DNA: TGTGCCAGCAAGGCGGTGGGGGCCTGGGCCGGGGAGCTGTTTTTT. Translation: CASKAVGAWAGELFF.

V is TRBV28 and J is TRBJ2-7, with TRBD2 as a possible D gene (6 bases). Germline V gives CDR1 MDHEN, CDR2 SYDVKM. V was cut by 2 bases and J by 2 bases, with 13 bases left in between. The CDR3 covers 15 residues. CDR3: CASSLGPGEAYEQYF. For the CDR3, the DNA is TGTGCCAGCAGTTTAGGTCCCGGGGAGGCCTACGAGCAGTACTTC.

CDR3 nucleotide sequence: TGCAGTGTCGAGAGGCGGCAGGGAAGCGGCTACACCTTC. This encodes CSVERRQGSGYTF. This rearrangement joins TRBV20-1 to TRBJ1-2; perhaps TRBD1 as D (5 bases). CDR1 DFQATT and CDR2 SNEGSKA come from the germline V gene (reference sequence). There are 13 residues in the CDR3. Trimming removed 7 bases from V and 8 bases from J, with 20 bases in between.

This clonotype has a count of ten or more. This chain joins TRBV5-5 and TRBJ1-2, with D possibly TRBD1 on 6 matching bases. The CDR3 runs to 15 residues. V shed 0 bases and J shed 2 bases, with 11 bases lying between them. CDR1 is SGHKS and CDR2 is YYEKEE in the germline V gene (reference sequence). This CDR3 is CASSLAGESNYGYTF. The DNA of the CDR3 is TGTGCCAGCAGCTTGGCAGGGGAGAGCAACTATGGCTACACCTTC.

Remarks on this clonotype: A single base separates this from a much larger clone, so it may be a read error. This CDR3 fails to terminate in the conserved phenylalanine or tryptophan, so it likely reflects a read error. The chain uses TRBV10-3 and TRBJ2-5; D call uncertain. Between the trimmed V and J ends, which lost 8 bases and 3 bases, there was a span of 10 bases. The CDR3 spans 12 residues. Germline CDR1 reads ENHRY; CDR2 reads SYGVKD. The CDR3 DNA is TGTGCCATCTCCAGCAGAGAAGAGACCCAGTACTTA. Protein: CAISSREETQYL.

The V call is TRBV30, the J call TRBJ2-1; no clear D. Trimming removed 3 bases at V and 7 bases at J, with 19 bases between. The CDR3 length is 15 residues. The germline CDR1 and CDR2 sequences are GTSNPN and SVGIG (reference sequence). CDR3: CAWSEFMTTGNEQFF. CDR3 bases: TGTGCCTGGAGCGAATTTATGACCACCGGGAATGAGCAGTTCTTC.

A few counts support this clonotype. CDR3 DNA: TGCGCCACCACGGACAGGGTGACGCCAGAGACCCAGTACTTC. Translating gives CATTDRVTPETQYF. The rearrangement links TRBV5-1 to TRBJ2-5, with 8 bases lining up with TRBD1. The CDR3 sequence is 14 residues long. Germline CDR1 SGHRS, CDR2 YFSETQ. Germline trimming cut 9 bases from V and 4 bases from J; bases unmatched to any gene: 11.

This clonotype turned up a few times. CDR3 loop: CAWGITAYEQYF. CDR3 bases: TGTGCCTGGGGCATTACAGCCTACGAGCAGTACTTC. The J gene is TRBJ2-7, the V gene TRBV30; D is ambiguous. Germline CDR1 and CDR2: GTSNPN and SVGIG (reference sequence). The CDR3 covers 12 residues. Trimming shortened V by 5 bases and J by 2 bases, and 10 bases separated the two germline ends.

This clonotype was detected only a few times. The chain uses TRBV28 and TRBJ2-4, with TRBD2 matching 8 bases. The end of the DNA is better explained by TRBJ2-5, so the J call may be wrong. The CDR3 is made up of 15 amino acids. Germline CDR1 reads MDHEN; CDR2 reads SYDVKM. The CDR3: CASSPPGLVEETQYF. In nucleotides, the CDR3 is TGTGCCAGCAGTCCCCCGGGACTAGTGGAAGAGACCCAGTACTTC.

The rearrangement uses TRBV3-1 and TRBJ2-5; D not certain. V lost 4 bases, J lost 5 bases, and 14 bases lay in between. Germline CDR1 and CDR2: LGHDT and YNNKEL (reference sequence). The CDR3 runs to 14 residues. The CDR3: CASSPASSLETQYF. The CDR3 DNA is TGTGCCAGCAGCCCGGCAAGTAGTTTGGAGACCCAGTACTTC.

This clonotype was observed a few times. The chain links TRBV5-1 to TRBJ2-5; 10 bases fit TRBD1. Germline values: CDR1 SGHRS, CDR2 YFSETQ. The CDR3 consists of 16 residues. J lost 7 bases, V lost 3 bases, and 12 bases had no gene match. CDR3 sequence: CASSSGTGAFLGTQYF. The CDR3, as DNA: TGCGCCAGCAGCTCGGGGACAGGGGCCTTTTTGGGGACCCAGTACTTC.

The chain employs TRBV7-2 and TRBJ2-1; D perhaps matches TRBD2 (6 bases). Germline assignment: CDR1 SGHTA and CDR2 FQGNSA. Trimming shortened V by 2 bases and J by 9 bases, and 11 bases separated the two germline ends. The CDR3 is 13 residues long. CDR3 nucleotides: TGTGCCAGCAGCTTATCCTCTAGCGTTGAGCAGTTCTTC. It specifies CASSLSSSVEQFF.